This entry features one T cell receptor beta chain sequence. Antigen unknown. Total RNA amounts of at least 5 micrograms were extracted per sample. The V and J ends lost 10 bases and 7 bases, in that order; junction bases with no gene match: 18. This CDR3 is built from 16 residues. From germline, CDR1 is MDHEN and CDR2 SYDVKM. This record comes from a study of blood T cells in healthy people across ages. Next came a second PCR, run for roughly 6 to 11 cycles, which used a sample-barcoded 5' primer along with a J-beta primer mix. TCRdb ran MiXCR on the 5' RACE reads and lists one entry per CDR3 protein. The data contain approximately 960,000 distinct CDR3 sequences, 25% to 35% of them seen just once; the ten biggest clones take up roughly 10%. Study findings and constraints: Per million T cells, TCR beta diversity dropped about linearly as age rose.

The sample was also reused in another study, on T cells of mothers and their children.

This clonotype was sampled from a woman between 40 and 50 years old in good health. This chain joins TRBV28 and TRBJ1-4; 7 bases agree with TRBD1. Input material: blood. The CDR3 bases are TGTGCCACCCTCAGGGGGGCTGTGATCTTGGGTGAAAAACTGTTTTTT. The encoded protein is CATLRGAVILGEKLFF.